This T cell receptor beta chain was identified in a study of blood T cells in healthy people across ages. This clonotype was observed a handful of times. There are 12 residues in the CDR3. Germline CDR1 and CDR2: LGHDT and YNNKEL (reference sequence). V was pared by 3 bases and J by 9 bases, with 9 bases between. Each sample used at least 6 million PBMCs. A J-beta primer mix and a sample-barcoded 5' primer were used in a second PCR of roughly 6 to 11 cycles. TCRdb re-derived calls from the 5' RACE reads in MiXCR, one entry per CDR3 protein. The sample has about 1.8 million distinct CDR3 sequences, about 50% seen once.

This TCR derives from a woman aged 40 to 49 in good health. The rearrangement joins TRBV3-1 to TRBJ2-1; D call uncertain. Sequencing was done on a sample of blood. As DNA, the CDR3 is TGTGCCAGCAGCCACTCAATGGGTGAGCAGTTCTTC. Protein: CASSHSMGEQFF.